These T cell receptor beta chains were read from a single sample in a study of beta chain features in type 1 diabetes. Here immunoSEQ multiplex PCR was the method, and the copy in TCRdb shows in-frame clones only, minus some. The data hold 900,000 or so clones, with roughly 15% observed a single time. Sequencing used naive CD4+ T cells from blood. The receptor set was obtained from a woman between 18 and 30 years old in good health. CDR3s include the opening cysteine and the closing phenylalanine or tryptophan. The D gene is left open where the match is weak. Clone sizes are given selectively: once, few, many, or a class where the clone is expanded.

J gene: TRBJ2-5; D gene: -; clone size: -; V gene: TRBV5-6; CDR3 protein: CASSLTVGETQYF; CDR3 DNA: TGTGCCAGCAGCTTGACGGTGGGGGAGACCCAGTACTTC
J gene: TRBJ1-2; D gene: TRBD1; clone size: -; V gene: TRBV20-1; CDR3 protein: CSAHDRDGYTF; CDR3 DNA: TGCAGTGCTCACGACAGGGATGGCTACACCTTC
J gene: TRBJ2-1; D gene: -; clone size: -; V gene: TRBV6-5; CDR3 protein: CASSLRLVQDNEQFF; CDR3 DNA: TGTGCCAGCAGTTTAAGACTAGTTCAGGACAATGAGCAGTTCTTC
J gene: TRBJ2-7; D gene: -; clone size: -; V gene: TRBV2; CDR3 protein: CASSAQGLEQYF; CDR3 DNA: TGTGCCAGCAGTGCCCAAGGTTTAGAGCAGTACTTC
J gene: TRBJ2-5; D gene: TRBD1; clone size: -; V gene: TRBV25-1; CDR3 protein: CASRGGQGRWETQYF; CDR3 DNA: TGTGCCAGCAGAGGGGGACAGGGTCGTTGGGAGACCCAGTACTTC
J gene: TRBJ1-4; D gene: -; clone size: few; V gene: TRBV4-2; CDR3 protein: CASSESQGSTNEKLFF; CDR3 DNA: TGTGCCAGCAGCGAATCGCAGGGGAGTACTAATGAAAAACTGTTTTTT
J gene: TRBJ2-3; D gene: TRBD2; clone size: -; V gene: TRBV7-6; CDR3 protein: CASSPRGTSASTDTQYF; CDR3 DNA: TGTGCCAGCAGCCCGAGGGGGACTAGCGCTAGCACAGATACGCAGTATTTT
J gene: TRBJ2-7; D gene: TRBD1; clone size: few; V gene: TRBV6-1; CDR3 protein: CASSRDSYKEYF; CDR3 DNA: TGTGCCAGCAGCAGGGACAGCTACAAGGAGTACTTC
J gene: TRBJ2-2; D gene: -; clone size: -; V gene: TRBV11-3; CDR3 protein: CASSLKATGELFF; CDR3 DNA: TGTGCCAGCAGCTTAAAAGCAACCGGGGAGCTGTTTTTT
J gene: TRBJ2-6; D gene: TRBD1; clone size: few; V gene: TRBV2; CDR3 protein: CASSDIGQAPWGANVLTF; CDR3 DNA: TGTGCCAGCAGTGACATTGGACAGGCCCCTTGGGGGGCCAACGTCCTGACTTTC
J gene: TRBJ2-7; D gene: -; clone size: -; V gene: TRBV18; CDR3 protein: CASSPRPQSYEQYF; CDR3 DNA: TGTGCCAGCTCACCACGGCCCCAATCCTACGAGCAGTACTTC
J gene: TRBJ1-1; D gene: -; clone size: -; V gene: TRBV11-2; CDR3 protein: CASSTEGGYTEAFF; CDR3 DNA: TGTGCCAGCTCAACCGAAGGGGGTTACACTGAAGCTTTCTTT
J gene: TRBJ1-5; D gene: TRBD1; clone size: -; V gene: TRBV27; CDR3 protein: CASRRGTGGWGQPQHF; CDR3 DNA: TGTGCCAGCAGAAGAGGGACAGGGGGTTGGGGCCAGCCCCAGCATTTT
J gene: TRBJ1-5; D gene: -; clone size: few; V gene: TRBV28; CDR3 protein: CASSSRVGQPQHF; CDR3 DNA: TGTGCCAGCAGTTCCAGGGTAGGTCAGCCCCAGCATTTT
J gene: TRBJ1-3; D gene: TRBD1; clone size: -; V gene: TRBV28; CDR3 protein: CASSLFRQGDGNTIYF; CDR3 DNA: TGTGCCAGCAGTTTATTTCGACAGGGTGACGGAAACACCATATATTTT
J gene: TRBJ2-3; D gene: -; clone size: -; V gene: TRBV18; CDR3 protein: CASSPLPSTLERTDTQYF; CDR3 DNA: TGTGCCAGCTCACCTCTCCCCTCCACACTCGAAAGAACAGATACGCAGTATTTT
J gene: TRBJ1-5; D gene: -; clone size: -; V gene: TRBV7-2; CDR3 protein: CASSRLNQPQHF; CDR3 DNA: TGTGCCAGCAGCCGCTTAAATCAGCCCCAGCATTTT
J gene: TRBJ1-4; D gene: TRBD1; clone size: -; V gene: TRBV2; CDR3 protein: CASAGQLLNEKLFF; CDR3 DNA: TGTGCCAGCGCGGGACAGCTATTAAATGAAAAACTGTTTTTT
J gene: TRBJ2-7; D gene: -; clone size: few; V gene: TRBV5-6; CDR3 protein: CASSLPSGTTYEQYF; CDR3 DNA: TGTGCCAGCAGCCTCCCTTCCGGGACAACCTACGAGCAGTACTTC
J gene: TRBJ2-7; D gene: TRBD1; clone size: -; V gene: TRBV18; CDR3 protein: CASSLGQGASYEQYF; CDR3 DNA: TGTGCCAGCTCCCTCGGACAGGGGGCCTCCTACGAGCAGTACTTC
J gene: TRBJ2-3; D gene: TRBD2; clone size: few; V gene: TRBV9; CDR3 protein: CASSVGLAASTDTQYF; CDR3 DNA: TGTGCCAGCAGCGTAGGGCTAGCGGCTAGCACAGATACGCAGTATTTT
J gene: TRBJ1-1; D gene: TRBD1; clone size: few; V gene: TRBV7-3; CDR3 protein: CASSPGTGEAFF; CDR3 DNA: TGTGCCAGCAGTCCAGGGACAGGAGAAGCTTTCTTT
J gene: TRBJ2-5; D gene: TRBD1; clone size: few; V gene: TRBV5-1; CDR3 protein: CASSLTGTQETQYF; CDR3 DNA: TGCGCCAGCAGCCTGACAGGGACGCAAGAGACCCAGTACTTC
J gene: TRBJ2-7; D gene: -; clone size: few; V gene: TRBV20-1; CDR3 protein: CSATKPPSRYF; CDR3 DNA: TGCAGTGCAACAAAACCCCCGTCCCGATACTTC
J gene: TRBJ2-1; D gene: TRBD2; clone size: -; V gene: TRBV5-4; CDR3 protein: CASNRGGRTYNEQFF; CDR3 DNA: TGTGCCAGCAACCGAGGCGGGAGAACGTACAATGAGCAGTTCTTC
J gene: TRBJ2-7; D gene: TRBD2; clone size: -; V gene: TRBV11-2; CDR3 protein: CASSSRTSAHYEQYF; CDR3 DNA: TGTGCCAGCAGCTCAAGGACTAGCGCGCACTACGAGCAGTACTTC
J gene: TRBJ2-1; D gene: TRBD1; clone size: -; V gene: TRBV4-3; CDR3 protein: CASSQEPGTGFYNEQFF; CDR3 DNA: TGCGCCAGCAGCCAAGAACCCGGGACAGGGTTCTACAATGAGCAGTTCTTC
J gene: TRBJ1-1; D gene: -; clone size: few; V gene: TRBV18; CDR3 protein: CASSPRQDSNTEAFF; CDR3 DNA: TGTGCCAGCTCACCACGGCAAGATTCGAACACTGAAGCTTTCTTT
J gene: TRBJ1-2; D gene: -; clone size: -; V gene: TRBV5-6; CDR3 protein: CASSLRDMIHGYTF; CDR3 DNA: TGTGCCAGCAGCTTGAGGGACATGATACACGGCTACACCTTC
J gene: TRBJ1-2; D gene: TRBD1; clone size: -; V gene: TRBV19; CDR3 protein: CASSIGTANYGYTF; CDR3 DNA: TGTGCCAGTAGTATCGGGACAGCTAACTATGGCTACACCTTC